The clone carrying this T cell receptor (beta chain) was recorded once. Its antigen is currently unknown. This entry is derived from a study of blood T cells in healthy people across ages. Primed by a sample-barcoded 5' primer and a J-beta primer mix, a second PCR proceeded for about 6 to 11 cycles. TCRdb re-called the 5' RACE reads with MiXCR, one entry per CDR3 protein. The sample lists approximately 940,000 distinct CDR3 sequences; around 49% were seen once. Study-level results: Higher diversity and more naive CD4+ cells were features of long-lived donors, compared to aged donors.

Sequenced: blood. The receptor was derived from a man aged 25-45 years in good health.

CDR3 residues: CASSPGTGFFEQYF. The DNA of the CDR3 is TGTGCCAGCAGTCCCGGGACAGGGTTTTTTGAGCAGTACTTC. The chain carries TRBV12-3 or TRBV12-4 and TRBJ2-5; 9 bases agree with TRBD1. This CDR3 is 14 amino acids long. The junction had 12 bases not matched to a gene; V was cut back by 5 bases and J by 11 bases.